The sequence of this T cell receptor beta chain was determined in a study of vaccination and CD4 T cells after COVID-19. Study summary: Convalescent patients were SARS-CoV-2 positive by nasal swab PCR; fewer than 10 mild, one severe. The study collected post-vaccine samples a median about 72 days after dose two, with a range of 14 to 241.

Treatment here: roughly 10-day PBMC culture with coronavirus spike peptide pools or control peptides (ViraFEST assay). The CDR3 length equals 16 residues, ends included. The germline CDR1 and CDR2 sequences are MNHEY and SVGAGI. At the Johns Hopkins FTIC core, DNA taken from cultured CD4+ T cells was sequenced by way of the Oncomine TCR Beta short-read assay. MiXCR, applied by TCRdb to the PCR reads, yields one record per CDR3 protein. The sample has more than 10,000 distinct CDR3 sequences, 55% to 75% seen once. In the case of this clonotype: Antigen specificity is unknown. The final CDR3 position lacks the conserved phenylalanine or tryptophan, pointing to a likely read error. The limits of the CDR3 on the DNA are not certain, so only TCRdb's listed CDR3 is given.

General study points: Median SARS-CoV-2-reactive clonotypes rose from 21 to 38, not significantly.

The source was CD4+ T cells from blood, cultured in vitro, collected before SARS-CoV-2 vaccination. The chain links TRBV6-5 to TRBJ2-7; the table's D call of TRBD2 was not tested on the DNA. This TCR came from a human donor who had recovered from COVID-19. The CDR3 protein is CASSYSNQREFDLVVL.